Reported below is one TCR beta chain. This receptor's antigen is unknown. No base quality information exists; no much larger clone differs at one position. Library generation was performed with the immunoSEQ multiplex PCR assay. RNA was extracted from all samples and reverse transcribed into cDNA, which served as template for TCR sequencing. First-strand cDNA was synthesized with SuperScript III using a 2:1 mix of oligo-dT and random hexamers. A synthetic immune receptor repertoire was used to assess amplification bias, and residual bias was removed computationally. On the authors' methods: After raw reads were preprocessed to remove errors, the CDR3 was defined following IMGT conventions as running from the conserved cysteine to phenylalanine. Clonality was computed by normalizing Shannon entropy by log2 of the number of productive unique TCRs and subtracting the result from 1. CD4 or CD8 identity of scalp clones was inferred by cross-referencing scalp TCRbeta sequences with sorted blood CD4 and CD8 repertoires. TCRdb carries this immuneACCESS record with in-frame sequences only. Its versions omit some clonotypes, under half of them owing to an unresolved V gene in the studies checked, with the rest unexplained. The V and J calls and clone size come from that table; D and trimming were worked out from the DNA. Counted in this sample were 10,000 to 15,000 clones; around 63% of them appeared once. Together, the top ten hold around 6.5% of the sample.

The CDR3 sequence holds 16 residues, the cysteine and phenylalanine included. Just CDR3 DNA is preserved here, 48 bases in frame from base 1. Trimming at the junction amounts to 0 bases on V and 0 bases on J, and the germline ends lie 7 bases apart. The germline V gene (reference sequence) sets CDR1 to SGHNT and CDR2 to YYREEE. The data were obtained in a study of CD8+ T cells in alopecia areata (dated by TCRdb to 2017 to 2018). Study-level background: The treated patients, all with moderate-to-severe alopecia areata, were enrolled in an open-label pilot trial of oral tofacitinib given at 5 to 10 mg twice daily. Tofacitinib-treated patients had biopsies at baseline and at 4 and 24 weeks of treatment, with a later scalp biopsy in several patients. Patients stayed on tofacitinib for 6 to 18 months and then had 6 months of follow-up off drug so that delayed response and recurrence could be assessed. For the treated patients, the SALT score, which quantifies what percentage of scalp surface area is affected, served as the measure of disease severity. RNA came from the PAXgene miRNA kit for fixed scalp, the miRNeasy kit for PBMCs, and the RNeasy kit for mouse skin. Human TCRbeta sequencing covered scalp tissue and sorted CD4+ and CD8+ peripheral blood T cells from patchy and totalis/universalis alopecia areata patients and healthy controls. High-throughput TCRbeta sequencing was used to examine T cell clonal expansion in alopecia areata in both the C3H/HeJ mouse model and human patients. TCRbeta CDR3 regions were amplified by immunoSEQ multiplex PCR with 35 Vbeta forward and 13 Jbeta reverse primers. Clonality in the scalp was compared among normal scalp (n=4), patchy alopecia areata scalp (n=8), and alopecia totalis/universalis scalp (n=8).

The paper's findings and limits, for the study overall: TCR sequences shared between patients were less clear than in mice, possibly partly because of HLA diversity in the patient population. Many expanded lesional clones persisted in scalp and blood during tofacitinib treatment, which may partly explain relapse after stopping treatment. Scalp TCR repertoire analysis is complicated because resident alphabeta T cells in normal human skin are also sequenced, whereas mouse skin is dominated by gammadelta T cells. With tofacitinib, both scalp clonality and the number of expanded CD8+ clones among the top 100 scalp clones went down significantly. Compared with normal scalp, lesional scalp, particularly in alopecia totalis/universalis, had higher clonality and more expanded CD8+ clones, which suggests antigenic drive. Because the treated cohort was small and had only one nonresponder, larger studies are needed to examine links between baseline CD8+ expansion and response.

Read against the paper, the sample's time point label means: more than three weeks on oral tofacitinib. The treatment or condition label, read with the paper, signifies: oral pan-JAK inhibitor, 5-10 mg twice daily. From alopecia areata patients, peripheral blood was collected along with lesional scalp punch biopsies. Human scalp biopsies were immediately fixed in PAXgene tissue containers. The clonotype comes from a human donor with alopecia areata. The sequencing used skin, collected at week 4, from a patient treated with tofacitinib. Here the chain combines TRBV5-4 and TRBJ2-6, and TRBD1 may be the D gene, going by 5 matching bases. CDR3 loop: CASSLGQSSGANVLTF. The sequenced DNA is TGTGCCAGCAGCTTGGGACAGTCCTCTGGGGCCAACGTCCTGACTTTC. Reference TRBV5-4 and TRBJ2-6 genes cover what lies past the CDR3, so the full variable domain is ETGVTQSPTHLIKTRGQQVTLRCSSQSGHNTVSWYQQALGQGPQFIFQYYREEENGRGNFPPRFSGLQFPNYSSELNVNALELDDSALYLCASSLGQSSGANVLTFGAGSRLTVL.